Presented here are 5 T cell receptor beta chains from one specimen sequenced in a study of blood T cell repertoires in COVID-19. TCRdb's table, derived via immunoSEQ multiplex PCR, lists solely in-frame clones and lacks some. The data contain approximately 340,000 clones, approximately 88% of them seen just once; the ten biggest clones take up roughly 9.9%. The sample comprised peripheral blood. These receptors came from a man aged 25 to 40 with COVID-19, enrolled during active disease.

The genes are TRBV7-8 and TRBJ2-7; 8 bases agree with TRBD1. CDR1 and CDR2 from the germline V gene are SGHVS and FQNEAQ. The CDR3 extends over 15 amino acids. Trimming cost V 1 base and J 4 bases; bases outside gene matches: 6. In DNA, the CDR3 is TGTGCCAGCAGCTTAGGACAGGGGTTGTTGTACGAGCAGTACTTC. Translating gives CASSLGQGLLYEQYF.

V and J are TRBV27 and TRBJ2-1, with 8 bases identical to TRBD1. V gave up 4 bases and J gave up 7 bases; unmatched junction bases: 9. From germline, CDR1 is MNHEY and CDR2 SMNVEV (reference sequence). The CDR3 runs to 15 residues. The CDR3 reads CASSSQGVRGNEQFF. Written as DNA, the CDR3 is TGTGCCAGCAGTTCACAGGGGGTTAGGGGGAATGAGCAGTTCTTC.

The rearrangement joins TRBV15 to TRBJ2-3, with 11 bases lining up with TRBD2. The V gene end was trimmed by 10 bases and the J gene end by 6 bases; junction bases not matched to a gene: 6. Germline V gives CDR1 LNHNV, CDR2 YYDKDF (reference sequence). The CDR3 has 13 residues. The CDR3 sequence is CAILAGGTDTQYF. The DNA of the CDR3 is TGTGCCATCTTAGCGGGGGGGACCGATACGCAGTATTTT.

The V gene is TRBV5-1, the J gene TRBJ1-3; D possibly corresponds to TRBD1 (5 bases). The V gene's germline CDR1 is SGHRS and CDR2 YFSETQ. The V gene lost 1 base and the J gene lost 0 bases, with 8 bases spanning the gap. This CDR3 has 15 amino acids. The CDR3 protein is CASSLIGGSGNTIYF. CDR3 sequence (DNA): TGCGCCAGCAGCTTGATCGGGGGCTCTGGAAACACCATATATTTT.

CDR3 amino acids: CASSPLGRGEFYEQYF. CDR3 in DNA: TGTGCCAGCAGTCCGCTCGGGCGGGGGGAGTTCTACGAGCAGTACTTC. The chain carries TRBV27 and TRBJ2-7, with 8 bases lining up with TRBD2. Trimming took 5 bases from V and 3 from J; bases not matched to a gene: 12. The germline V gene encodes CDR1 MNHEY and CDR2 SMNVEV (reference sequence). The length of the CDR3 is 16 residues.